This passage covers 27 T cell receptor beta chains from one sample sequenced in a study of CD8 T cells in ankylosing spondylitis. TCRdb re-analysed the 5' RACE reads in MiXCR, keeping a single row per CDR3 protein. The data show about 39,000 distinct CDR3 sequences, with about a tenth seen just once and 15% to 20% held by the top ten. The sequencing sample was made of blood, either unsorted or a sorted T cell fraction (not recorded which). The receptors were sampled from a male donor with ankylosing spondylitis or in good health (not recorded which).

On this clonotype itself: One end of the junction fails to match germline, which may point to a read error. The J gene is TRBJ2-7, the V gene TRBV5-6; TRBD2 might be the D (5 bases). Germline V gene data show CDR1 as SGHDT and CDR2 as YYEEEE. This CDR3 contains 13 residues. The DNA of the CDR3 is TGTGCCATCAGCCCGGGGTCGGTCTACGAGCAGTACTTC. This encodes CAISPGSVYEQYF.

This clonotype was counted ten times or more. The CDR3 is CSASSRRSEQFF. The CDR3 DNA reads TGCAGTGCTAGCAGTCGGCGGAGTGAGCAGTTCTTC. The chain combines TRBV20-1 with TRBJ2-1; D is unclear. V dropped 3 bases and J dropped 9 bases, with 12 bases sitting between them. Germline CDR1 and CDR2: DFQATT and SNEGSKA (reference sequence). CDR3 length: 12 amino acids.

This clonotype was observed at least ten times. CDR3 in DNA: TGTGCCAGCAGCCAAGATTCAGGGGCAGGAACCAAAAACATTCAGTACTTC. This translates into CASSQDSGAGTKNIQYF. The chain recombines TRBV4-2 with TRBJ2-4, with a weak D call TRBD1 (6 bases). Germline-derived CDR1 and CDR2 are LGHNA and YNFKEQ. Trimming removed 0 bases from V and 2 bases from J, with 14 bases in between. This CDR3 contains 17 residues.

This clonotype was detected many times. V and J are TRBV4-3 and TRBJ2-5; D is unclear. Germline lookup yields CDR1 LGHNA and CDR2 YSLEER. V was shortened by 0 bases and J by 1 base, with 9 bases between the two germline ends. There are 15 residues in the CDR3. The CDR3 is CASSQDIAVQETQYF. The CDR3 nucleotides are TGCGCCAGCAGCCAAGATATTGCAGTCCAAGAGACCCAGTACTTC.

This clonotype came up many times. The chain uses TRBV6-5 and TRBJ1-3, with D perhaps TRBD1 (5 bases). Germline V gives CDR1 MNHEY, CDR2 SVGAGI. The germline V and J ends were trimmed by 0 bases and 0 bases, with 9 bases remaining between them. The CDR3 runs 16 residues. Here the CDR3 reads CASSYSNGGSGNTIYF. CDR3 coding DNA: TGTGCCAGCAGTTACTCTAATGGGGGCTCTGGAAACACCATATATTTT.

This clonotype was detected ten times or more. V is TRBV4-1 and J is TRBJ2-7, with 10 nucleotides matching TRBD2. The J segment lost 4 bases and the V segment lost 0 bases, leaving 6 bases of the junction unmatched. Germline V gene lookup returns CDR1 MGHRA and CDR2 YSYEKL. The CDR3 totals 16 residues. CDR3 nucleotides: TGCGCCAGCAGCCAAGATCCTAGCGGGAGTAGGTACGAGCAGTACTTC. Amino acid sequence: CASSQDPSGSRYEQYF.

In this sample, this clonotype turned up many times. The chain joins TRBV24-1 to TRBJ2-2, with D perhaps TRBD1 or TRBD2 (6 bases each). V lost 4 bases to trimming and J lost 2 bases, with 16 bases between them. The CDR3 has 17 residues. Per the germline V gene, CDR1 is KGHDR and CDR2 is SFDVKD. The chain's CDR3 is CATSDPTGAPNTGELFF. Written as DNA, the CDR3 is TGTGCCACCAGTGACCCCACGGGGGCCCCCAACACCGGGGAGCTGTTTTTT.

This clonotype was observed many times. The rearrangement joins TRBV12-3 or TRBV12-4 to TRBJ2-2; no reliable D call. V was clipped by 5 bases and J by 1 base, with 14 bases between them. The CDR3 sequence is 16 residues long. The CDR3 sequence is CASSAGRYQNTGELFF. CDR3 DNA sequence: TGTGCCAGCAGTGCCGGCCGGTACCAGAACACCGGGGAGCTGTTTTTT.

This chain uses TRBV10-3 with TRBJ1-2; 9 positions agree with TRBD1. The CDR3 loop spans 12 amino acids. The V segment lost 8 bases and the J segment 10 bases; nucleotides outside the gene matches: 8. From germline, CDR1 is ENHRY and CDR2 SYGVKD. The DNA for the CDR3 is TGTGCCATCTCGGGACAGGGAGTGTACTACACCTTC. Amino acids: CAISGQGVYYTF.

This clonotype was seen a handful of times. The chain carries TRBV20-1 and TRBJ1-5; 9 bases line up with TRBD1. Trimming took 7 bases from V and 1 from J; bases not matched to a gene: 5. The CDR3 consists of 14 residues. The germline V gene has CDR1 DFQATT and CDR2 SNEGSKA (reference sequence). The CDR3 is CSGKQGASNQPQHF. CDR3 in DNA: TGCAGTGGCAAACAGGGGGCAAGCAATCAGCCCCAGCATTTT.

This clonotype was counted at least ten times. The chain couples TRBV11-2 to TRBJ2-3; 11 positions agree with TRBD2. CDR1 and CDR2 (germline): SGHAT, FQNNGV. Trimming cost V 2 bases and J 4 bases; bases outside gene matches: 11. This CDR3 spans 18 amino acids. The CDR3 nucleotides read TGTGCCAGCAGCTTATTTAGCGGGAGGGCTAAAGGGGCAGATACGCAGTATTTT. Its protein product is CASSLFSGRAKGADTQYF.

The rearrangement joins TRBV7-2 to TRBJ2-1, with 9 bases aligning to TRBD2. Per germline, CDR1 SGHTA and CDR2 FQGNSA. Trimming took 5 bases from V and 2 from J; bases not matched to a gene: 4. The CDR3 runs 15 residues. CDR3 sequence reads: CASSTGTSTYNEQFF. CDR3 bases: TGTGCCAGCAGCACCGGGACTAGCACCTACAATGAGCAGTTCTTC.

This clonotype was recorded at least ten times. V and J are TRBV12-3 or TRBV12-4 and TRBJ2-7; 7 nucleotides match TRBD1. This CDR3 has 15 residues. V dropped 2 bases and J dropped 0; count of bases not matched to a gene: 4. The CDR3 here is CASSLNRGDSYEQYF. The CDR3 coding sequence is TGTGCCAGCAGTTTAAACAGGGGCGACTCCTACGAGCAGTACTTC.

The chain is built from TRBV6-5 and TRBJ1-5; TRBD1 aligns across 10 bases. Germline CDR1 MNHEY, CDR2 SVGAGI. The CDR3 totals 18 residues. V was pared by 0 bases and J by 0 bases, with 5 bases of the junction left unmatched. CDR3 region: CASSYSDRGLHSNQPQHF. CDR3 in DNA: TGTGCCAGCAGTTACTCCGACAGGGGGCTTCATAGCAATCAGCCCCAGCATTTT.

This clonotype was observed many times. The V call is TRBV19, the J call TRBJ1-5; TRBD1 is a possible D gene (5 bases). Germline V gene lookup returns CDR1 LNHDA and CDR2 SQIVND (reference sequence). Deletions cut 5 bases from V and 4 bases from J, with 15 bases between. This CDR3 comprises 15 residues. This CDR3 reads CASSYGTMGNQPQHF. DNA for the CDR3: TGTGCCAGTAGTTATGGGACCATGGGAAATCAGCCCCAGCATTTT.

This clonotype has at least ten counts. This CDR3 reads CSVEDLWTSDYNEQFF. Here the CDR3 DNA reads TGCAGCGTTGAAGACTTATGGACTAGCGATTACAATGAGCAGTTCTTC. V usage is TRBV29-1 and J usage is TRBJ2-1; 9 bases are shared with TRBD2. The CDR3 spans 16 residues. Germline-derived CDR1 and CDR2 are SQVTM and ANQGSEA. V lost 0 bases and J lost 4; bases outside the gene matches: 7.

This clonotype has ten or more counts. The gene calls are TRBV14 and TRBJ2-7; D not resolved. V shed 1 base and J shed 6 bases, with 7 bases lying between them. The CDR3 loop spans 12 amino acids. CDR1 SGHDN and CDR2 FVKESK come from the germline V gene. The CDR3 is CASSQVVGEQYF. The CDR3 nucleotides read TGTGCCAGCAGCCAAGTGGTCGGCGAGCAGTACTTC.

This clonotype has a count of ten or more. The chain uses TRBV20-1 and TRBJ2-3; 8 nucleotides line up with TRBD1. Trimming at V came to 5 bases and at J to 2 bases, leaving 27 bases not matched to a gene. Germline values: CDR1 DFQATT, CDR2 SNEGSKA (reference sequence). The length of the CDR3 is 21 residues. CDR3 nucleotides: TGCAGTGCTCCCCATTACCCGGGACAGGATTTTTTGGCGACCACCACAGATACGCAGTATTTT. It encodes CSAPHYPGQDFLATTTDTQYF.

This clonotype was seen many times. The gene calls are TRBV4-1 and TRBJ2-5; TRBD2 is a possible D gene (6 bases). The CDR3 has 15 amino acids. Germline V gene data show CDR1 as MGHRA and CDR2 as YSYEKL. The V end was cut by 3 bases, the J end by 4 bases, with 15 bases between. The CDR3 bases are TGCGCCAGCAGCCATTTTAGCGGAGGGAGAGAGACCCAGTACTTC. This sequence encodes CASSHFSGGRETQYF.

This clonotype has at least ten counts. This chain connects TRBV29-1 to TRBJ1-1; D is perhaps TRBD1 (6 bases). CDR3 length: 13 amino acids. Trimming took off 4 bases at V and 0 bases at J, with 9 bases between the two ends. Germline lookup yields CDR1 SQVTM and CDR2 ANQGSEA. The CDR3 nucleotides are TGCAGCGTTGTGAGGACAGTGAACACTGAAGCTTTCTTT. Its translation: CSVVRTVNTEAFF. The full variable domain, completed using reference TRBV29-1 and TRBJ1-1, is SAVISQKPSRDICQRGTSLTIQCQVDSQVTMMFWYRQQPGQSLTLIATANQGSEATYESGFVIDKFPISRPNLTFSTLTVSNMSPEDSSIYLCSVVRTVNTEAFFGQGTRLTVV.

This clonotype was seen ten or more times. This chain uses TRBV5-5 with TRBJ2-2, with D perhaps being TRBD1 or TRBD2 (5 bases each). V was clipped by 0 bases and J by 0 bases, with 9 bases between them. CDR3 length: 16 residues. Germline V CDR1 and CDR2: SGHKS, YYEKEE (reference sequence). CDR3 bases: TGTGCCAGCAGCTTGGATCCGGGACCGAACACCGGGGAGCTGTTTTTT. This gives the protein CASSLDPGPNTGELFF.

The sample holds many counts of this clonotype. V usage is TRBV29-1 and J usage is TRBJ1-2, with 11 bases that match TRBD1. V gave up 3 bases and J gave up 3 bases; unmatched junction bases: 3. CDR1 and CDR2 from the germline V gene are SQVTM and ANQGSEA. The CDR3 sequence is 14 residues long. The DNA for the CDR3 is TGCAGCGTTGAGTTGGGACAGGGGGACTATGGCTACACCTTC. It translates to CSVELGQGDYGYTF.

V usage is TRBV10-3 and J usage is TRBJ2-3; 7 nucleotides line up with TRBD2. Germline CDR1 and CDR2: ENHRY and SYGVKD. Trimming removed 8 bases from V and 0 bases from J; junction bases left unmatched: 5. This CDR3 is 14 amino acids long. CDR3 residues: CAIGAGTSTDTQYF. CDR3 nucleotides: TGTGCCATCGGAGCGGGAACGAGCACAGATACGCAGTATTTT.

This clonotype was picked up many times. The chain combines TRBV15 with TRBJ2-3, with TRBD1 identical over 7 bases. Trimming at V came to 1 base and at J to 3 bases, leaving 4 bases not matched to a gene. This CDR3 region has 15 residues. CDR1 and CDR2 from the germline V gene are LNHNV and YYDKDF (reference sequence). This chain's CDR3 is CATSRGDSDTDTQYF. For the CDR3, the DNA is TGTGCCACCAGCAGAGGGGACAGCGATACAGATACGCAGTATTTT. Using reference TRBV15 and TRBJ2-3 for the parts outside the CDR3, the full variable domain is DAMVIQNPRYQVTQFGKPVTLSCSQTLNHNVMYWYQQKSSQAPKLLFHYYDKDFNNEADTPDNFQSRRPNTSFCFLDIRSPGLGDTAMYLCATSRGDSDTDTQYFGPGTRLTVL.

This clonotype has a count of ten or more. This rearrangement joins TRBV7-2 to TRBJ2-3; D is unclear. This CDR3 is built from 13 residues. CDR1 is SGHTA and CDR2 is FQGNSA in the germline V gene. V shed 1 base and J shed 6 bases, with 8 bases lying between them. CDR3 DNA sequence: TGTGCCAGCAGCTTAGTTGGGCGGGATACGCAGTATTTT. Translation gives CASSLVGRDTQYF.

In its sample, this clonotype was seen many times. Relative to the germline gene, one junction end is altered; a read error may explain this. The chain carries TRBV6-1 and TRBJ2-7; 12 nucleotides line up with TRBD2. Germline lookup yields CDR1 MNHNS and CDR2 SASEGT. The CDR3 is 13 residues long. The CDR3 protein is CASSPLAGGPTDF. The CDR3 DNA sequence: TGTGCCAGCAGTCCACTAGCGGGAGGTCCCACGGACTTC.

This clonotype occurred many times. V usage is TRBV12-3 or TRBV12-4 and J usage is TRBJ2-2; a possible D gene is TRBD2 (5 bases). Trimming cost V 3 bases and J 0 bases, with 11 bases left between them. The CDR3 consists of 16 residues. CDR3 in amino acids: CASSFTSGANTGELFF. In DNA form, the CDR3 reads TGTGCCAGCAGTTTTACCAGCGGCGCGAACACCGGGGAGCTGTTTTTT.